A single sample is the source of the 23 T cell receptor beta chains below, sequenced in a study of T cells in women clearing cervical HPV infection. Assay: immunoSEQ multiplex PCR; the TCRdb copy retains only in-frame clones and omits some. This repertoire includes about 24,000 clones. The sequenced material came from blood buffy coat. The receptors stem from a woman aged 18 to 75 with a cervical HPV16 infection that either progressed to CIN3+ or cleared (not recorded which).

Concerning this clone: With the read ending 3 residues before the CDR3 end, the germline J gene is used to fill in that end. This chain connects TRBV19 to TRBJ2-1; D gene unclear. Germline values: CDR1 LNHDA, CDR2 SQIVND (reference sequence). V lost 3 bases and J lost 4, with 16 bases in between. This CDR3 has 16 residues. Incomplete CDR3 DNA: TGTGCCAGTAGTATTTCCGGTCCGGTGACTTACAATGAG. Its translation is CASSISGPVTYNE. The CDR3 as a whole reads CASSISGPVTYNEQFF.

Regarding this clone: The read ends 3 residues early relative to the CDR3; the germline J gene fills the gap. This chain connects TRBV13 to TRBJ2-3; 13 bases line up with TRBD2. CDR1 PRHDT and CDR2 FYEKMQ come from the germline V gene (reference sequence). With 5 bases clipped from V and 4 bases from J, the junction kept 9 bases outside the gene matches. There are 17 residues in the CDR3. The CDR3 loop reads CASSKLAGGPISDTQYF. The sequenced part of the CDR3 DNA is TGTGCCAGCAGCAAACTAGCGGGGGGGCCAATTTCAGATACG.

For this clone: The read terminates 3 residues ahead of where the CDR3 ends, so the germline J gene completes it. The chain has TRBV6-1 and TRBJ1-2, with D tentatively TRBD1 (5 bases). Germline V gene data show CDR1 as MNHNS and CDR2 as SASEGT. CDR3 size: 16 residues. The sequenced CDR3 bases are TGTGCCAGCAGTGAAGCGGGACTGCCTAGGGTGTACGAC. Amino acids: CASSEAGLPRVYD. The entire CDR3 sequence reads CASSEAGLPRVYDYTF.

The CDR3 bases that were read are TGTGCCAGCTCACCATCGGGGGTCCCCTACGAG. Translated: CASSPSGVPYE. The full CDR3 reads CASSPSGVPYEQYF. The rearrangement links TRBV18 to TRBJ2-7; possible D gene TRBD2, 6 bases. The read falls 3 residues short of the CDR3 end, and the missing part is taken from the germline J gene. The V and J ends lost 2 bases and 2 bases respectively, with 10 bases between them. Germline V CDR1 and CDR2: KGHSH, LQKENI. The length of the CDR3 is 14 residues.

Regarding this clone: The read finishes 3 residues shy of the CDR3 end, and the germline J gene is used to complete it. This sequence joins TRBV7-6 and TRBJ1-2; tentatively, D is TRBD1 (6 bases). The CDR3 is 12 residues long. The V gene's germline CDR1 is SGHVS and CDR2 FNYEAQ. CDR3 DNA, as far as it was read: TGTGCCAGCAGCGCCTACAGGGCCGAC. Its protein is CASSAYRAD. The whole CDR3 region reads CASSAYRADYTF.

In regard to this clone: Sequencing ends 3 residues short of the CDR3 end; the germline J gene provides the rest. The chain employs TRBV19 and TRBJ1-2; D is ambiguous. V was trimmed by 4 bases and J by 3 bases, leaving 6 bases between them. The CDR3 contains 12 residues. CDR1 is LNHDA, CDR2 SQIVND, per germline (reference sequence). The CDR3 reads CASSSGYYGYTF. The DNA read from the CDR3 is TGTGCCAGTAGTAGCGGTTACTATGGC.

A remark on this clone: Read sequence stops 3 residues before the CDR3 end, and the germline J gene provides the missing end. The genes are TRBV9 and TRBJ2-7; D is undetermined. This CDR3 is 13 amino acids long. Trimming took off 0 bases at V and 3 bases at J, with 7 bases between the two ends. Germline CDR1 reads SGDLS; CDR2 reads YYNGEE. Incomplete CDR3 DNA: TGTGCCAGCAGCGTAGAGAGTAGCTACGAG. It codes for CASSVESSYE. The whole CDR3 protein reads CASSVESSYEQYF.

As for this clone: The missing CDR3 end, 3 residues past where the read stops, is filled in from the germline J gene. The rearrangement links TRBV5-1 to TRBJ2-7; the D gene is possibly TRBD2 (6 bases). CDR1 is SGHRS, CDR2 YFSETQ, per germline. The CDR3 runs to 13 residues. Trimming stripped 2 bases from V and 1 base from J, with 7 bases between. The DNA read from the CDR3 is TGCGCCAGCAGCTTCGGGGGTTCCTACGAG. It specifies CASSFGGSYE. The whole CDR3 protein is CASSFGGSYEQYF.

A word on this clone: The CDR3 end falls 3 residues outside the read, so it is completed with the germline J gene. This chain uses TRBV19 with TRBJ1-6, with TRBD1 as a possible D gene (6 bases). Looked up from germline, CDR1 is LNHDA and CDR2 is SQIVND (reference sequence). The CDR3 is made up of 16 amino acids. V was pared by 3 bases and J by 7 bases, with 16 bases between. The CDR3 spells CASSILGGTTNSPLHF. Partial CDR3 DNA: TGTGCCAGTAGTATCTTGGGCGGGACAACCAATTCACCC.

Here the CDR3 reads CASSLGRVTNTGELFF. The part of the CDR3 DNA that was read is TGTGCCAGCAGCTTAGGGCGGGTCACGAACACCGGGGAG. The chain recombines TRBV7-3 with TRBJ2-2; TRBD2 is a possible D gene (5 bases). Coverage ceases 3 residues before the CDR3 finishes, and the germline J gene fills in the end. Trimming stripped 2 bases from V and 0 bases from J, with 10 bases between. The CDR3 spans 16 residues. CDR1 SGHTA and CDR2 FQGTGA come from the germline V gene.

Details on this clone: The sequenced fragment ends 3 residues before the CDR3 boundary, so the rest is inferred from the germline J gene. The V and J genes are TRBV19 and TRBJ2-7; 9 positions agree with TRBD1. V was pared by 4 bases and J by 2 bases, with 6 bases of the junction left unmatched. There are 15 residues in the CDR3. The V gene's germline CDR1 is LNHDA and CDR2 SQIVND (reference sequence). The sequenced part of the CDR3 DNA is TGTGCCAGTAGTACCCGGGACAGGGTTCCCTACGAG. It is translated as CASSTRDRVPYE. The full-length CDR3 reads as CASSTRDRVPYEQYF.

In the case of this clone: The read falls 3 residues short of the CDR3 end, and the missing part is taken from the germline J gene. The genes are TRBV5-4 and TRBJ1-2, with a possible D match to TRBD1 (5 bases). The CDR3 totals 13 residues. The germline V gene has CDR1 SGHNT and CDR2 YYREEE (reference sequence). V was shortened by 0 bases and J by 6 bases, with 9 bases between the two germline ends. The covered CDR3 bases are TGTGCCAGCAGCTTGGTCAGGGTCCATGGC. Amino acid sequence: CASSLVRVHG. The whole CDR3 sequence reads CASSLVRVHGYTF.

This clone is labeled medium-sized based on frequency. The sequenced CDR3 bases are TGTGCCAGCAGTGAAGGCCTAGGAGAGACC. As protein: CASSEGLGET. The full-length CDR3 reads as CASSEGLGETQYF. V usage is TRBV2 and J usage is TRBJ2-5, with D uncertain. Coverage ceases 3 residues before the CDR3 finishes, and the germline J gene fills in the end. This CDR3 is built from 13 residues. Germline values: CDR1 SNHLY, CDR2 FYNNEI. V dropped 1 base and J dropped 4 bases, with 7 bases sitting between them.

CDR3 sequence: CASRPQGLAGADTQYF. The part of the CDR3 DNA that was read is TGCGCCAGCAGACCACAGGGACTAGCGGGGGCAGATACG. The chain uses TRBV5-1 and TRBJ2-3; TRBD2 matches 14 bases. The CDR3 end is not reached by the read, which stops 3 residues before it; the germline J gene fills it in. Germline V gene data show CDR1 as SGHRS and CDR2 as YFSETQ. The ends lost 5 bases at V and 4 bases at J; junction bases unmatched: 6. CDR3 length: 16 residues.

With regard to this clone: The CDR3 end is not reached by the read, which stops 3 residues before it; the germline J gene fills it in. The chain uses TRBV7-9 and TRBJ2-3; D gene ambiguous. The CDR3 covers 14 residues. The V and J ends lost 3 bases and 0 bases respectively, with 7 bases between them. Germline V gives CDR1 SEHNR, CDR2 FQNEAQ (reference sequence). The DNA read from the CDR3 is TGTGCCAGCAGCTTCCTATCTAGCACAGATACG. Protein sequence: CASSFLSSTDT. The CDR3 in full is CASSFLSSTDTQYF.

About this clone itself: The DNA ends 3 residues before the CDR3 does, and the rest of the CDR3 is filled in from the germline J gene. V usage is TRBV28 and J usage is TRBJ2-1, with D hard to call. CDR3 length equals 15 residues. Between the trimmed V and J ends, which lost 1 base and 9 bases, there was a span of 16 bases. Germline-derived CDR1 and CDR2 are MDHEN and SYDVKM. The covered CDR3 bases are TGTGCCAGCAGTTTATATTCAAAAGAAAGGCTTGAG. Protein: CASSLYSKERLE. The whole CDR3 region reads CASSLYSKERLEQFF.

Comments on this clone: The junction and the germline gene differ at one end; a read error may be behind it. The CDR3 here is CASSSDRGWGGEQFF. Incomplete CDR3 DNA: TGTGCTAGCAGTTCCGACAGGGGGTGGGGTGGTGAG. This chain uses TRBV7-7 with TRBJ2-1, with TRBD1 matching over 9 bases. The read terminates 3 residues before the CDR3 end, so the remaining end is supplied by the germline J gene. Germline loops: CDR1 SSHAT, CDR2 FNYEAQ (reference sequence). CDR3 size: 15 residues.

With respect to this clone: The read ends 3 residues before the CDR3 terminus; that terminus is restored from the germline J gene. This rearrangement joins TRBV11-2 to TRBJ2-7, with D unresolved. The CDR3 runs 11 residues. V shed 5 bases and J shed 3 bases, with 5 bases lying between them. CDR1 SGHAT and CDR2 FQNNGV come from the germline V gene. CDR3 bases read: TGTGCCAGCAGCCCTGTCTACGAG. It yields the protein CASSPVYE. The full-length CDR3 reads as CASSPVYEQYF.

As to this clone: The CDR3 is cut off 3 residues early in the read; its end comes from the germline J gene. The chain carries TRBV4-1 and TRBJ2-1; the D gene is possibly TRBD1 (5 bases). CDR1 is MGHRA and CDR2 is YSYEKL in the germline V gene. This CDR3 comprises 14 residues. V was clipped by 2 bases and J by 4 bases, with 9 bases between them. The DNA read from the CDR3 is TGCGCCAGCAGCCAAACAGGAACATACAATGAG. Protein: CASSQTGTYNE. The full CDR3 protein reads CASSQTGTYNEQFF.

As regards this clone: The read stops 3 residues short of the end of the CDR3; the missing end is completed from the germline J gene. The chain employs TRBV10-1 and TRBJ2-5; D might be TRBD2 (6 bases). Germline-derived CDR1 and CDR2 are WNHNN and SYGVQD (reference sequence). The CDR3 is 13 residues long. Trimming removed 5 bases at V and 2 bases at J, with 9 bases between. Partial CDR3 DNA: TGCGCCAGCAGTCCAGGAGGGCAAGAGACC. Protein product: CASSPGGQET. Given in full, the CDR3 is CASSPGGQETQYF.

Incomplete CDR3 DNA: TGTGCCAGCAGCCCCCGAGGAGGGGATAGAGATACG. Its translation is CASSPRGGDRDT. Given in full, the CDR3 is CASSPRGGDRDTQYF. The chain combines TRBV7-3 with TRBJ2-3, with D possibly TRBD2 on 6 matching bases. The sequence runs out 3 residues before the end of the CDR3; the remainder is reconstructed from the germline J gene. The length of the CDR3 is 15 residues. Germline CDR1 SGHTA, CDR2 FQGTGA. V was pared by 5 bases and J by 5 bases, with 17 bases between.

Worth noting for this clone: The CDR3 end lies 3 residues beyond the end of the read and is filled in from the germline J gene. The chain has TRBV29-1 and TRBJ2-1, with D hard to call. There are 12 residues in the CDR3. The germline V gene encodes CDR1 SQVTM and CDR2 ANQGSEA. V was cut by 2 bases and J by 2 bases, with 4 bases left in between. The sequenced part of the CDR3 DNA is TGCAGCGTTGAATCAGCCTACAATGAG. Amino acid sequence: CSVESAYNE. The CDR3 as a whole reads CSVESAYNEQFF.

Remarks on this clone: Read sequence stops 3 residues before the CDR3 end, and the germline J gene provides the missing end. V usage is TRBV11-2 and J usage is TRBJ2-1, with a tentative D call TRBD2 (6 bases). Germline V gene data show CDR1 as SGHAT and CDR2 as FQNNGV. Trimming left V 1 base short and J 1 base short, with 8 bases between. The CDR3 covers 15 residues. CDR3 protein: CASSLGGTSYNEQFF. The DNA read from the CDR3 is TGTGCCAGCAGCTTAGGAGGGACTTCCTACAATGAG.